This TCR beta chain was retrieved from a study of cytomegalovirus exposure and HLA in healthy donors. The study, taken as a whole, reports: Most sequenced TCRs were rare (though some public TCRs occurred in many donors). The study designated about 160 TCR beta chains cytomegalovirus-associated.

PCR involved 60 Vbeta and 13 Jbeta primers. Libraries were prepared by immunoSEQ multiplex PCR; TCRdb keeps only in-frame clonotypes and omits some of them. The sample has over 200,000 clones, around 73% seen once. The V end lost 1 base, the J end lost 3 bases, and 7 bases lay between the germline ends. Looked up from germline, CDR1 is MDHEN and CDR2 is SYDVKM. The CDR3 covers 14 residues. Participants comprised healthy donors of bone marrow. With respect to this clone: Its antigen is still unknown.

The chain is built from TRBV28 and TRBJ2-1; no reliable D call. The source material was PBMCs. This TCR was sampled from a male donor in good health and CMV-seronegative. This CDR3 is CASSLSPGYNEQFF. CDR3 bases: TGTGCCAGCAGTTTATCACCGGGCTACAATGAGCAGTTCTTC.